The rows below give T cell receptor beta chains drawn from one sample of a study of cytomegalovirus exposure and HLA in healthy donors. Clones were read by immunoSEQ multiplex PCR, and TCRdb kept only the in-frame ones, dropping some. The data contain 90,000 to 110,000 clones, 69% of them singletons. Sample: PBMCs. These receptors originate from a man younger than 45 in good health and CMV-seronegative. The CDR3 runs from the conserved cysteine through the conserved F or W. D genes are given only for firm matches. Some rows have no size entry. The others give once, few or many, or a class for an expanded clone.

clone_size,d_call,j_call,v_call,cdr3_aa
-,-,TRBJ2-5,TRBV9,CASSVALSETQYF
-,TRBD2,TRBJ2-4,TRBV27,CASSDQRGKNIQYF
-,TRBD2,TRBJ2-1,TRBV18,CASSPLASGYNEQFF
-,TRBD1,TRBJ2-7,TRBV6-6,CASSYIQGAGEQYF
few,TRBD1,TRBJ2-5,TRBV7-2,CASSLGGQGRRETQYF
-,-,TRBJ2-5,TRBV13,CASTGGGGETQYF
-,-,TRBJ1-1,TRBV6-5,CASSYAAGMNTEAFF
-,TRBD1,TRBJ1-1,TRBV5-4,CASSSARQGQNTEAFF
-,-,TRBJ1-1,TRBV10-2,CASRTTGYTEAFF
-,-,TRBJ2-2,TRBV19,CASSIWGLSNTGELFF
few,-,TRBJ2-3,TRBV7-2,CASRRASADTQYF
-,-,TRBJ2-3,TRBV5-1,CASRFFAEPSTDTQYF